The clone carrying this T cell receptor (beta chain) showed up just once. This sample also contains other DNA sequences that code for the same CDR3. This specimen belongs to a study of shared clonotypes between healthy human individuals. The V and J ends lost 0 bases and 2 bases respectively, with 6 bases between them. The germline V gene has CDR1 SGHRS and CDR2 YFSETQ. There are 14 residues in the CDR3. A roughly 200 ng quantity of DNA, 30,000 to 35,000 T cell genomes, went into the sorted-subset replicate PCRs. Libraries were prepared by immunoSEQ multiplex PCR; TCRdb keeps only in-frame clonotypes and omits some of them. The table shows nearly 1 million clones, with about three quarters occurring only once.

The sequence derives from a man younger than 35 in good health. Sequencing used memory CD4+ T cells sorted from blood. Subset noted: CD45RA-negative fraction. V and J are TRBV5-1 and TRBJ1-3; D remains unclear. Written as DNA, the CDR3 is TGCGCCAGCAGCTTGGCTGGGGCTGGAAACACCATATATTTT. It translates to CASSLAGAGNTIYF.